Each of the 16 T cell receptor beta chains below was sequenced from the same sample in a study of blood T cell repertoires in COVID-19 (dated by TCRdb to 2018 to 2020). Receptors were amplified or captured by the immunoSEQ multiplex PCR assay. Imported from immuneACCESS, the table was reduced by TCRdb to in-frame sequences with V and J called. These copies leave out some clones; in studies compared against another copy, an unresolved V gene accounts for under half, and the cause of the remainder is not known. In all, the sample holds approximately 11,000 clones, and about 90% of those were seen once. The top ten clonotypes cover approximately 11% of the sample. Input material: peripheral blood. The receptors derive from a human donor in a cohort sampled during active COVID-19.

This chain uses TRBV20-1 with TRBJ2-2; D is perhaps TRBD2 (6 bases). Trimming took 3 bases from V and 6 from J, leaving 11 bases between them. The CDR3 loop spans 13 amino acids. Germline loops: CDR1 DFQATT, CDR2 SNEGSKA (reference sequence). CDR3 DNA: TGCAGTGCTAGTTTGGCGGGGTCCGGGGAGCTGTTTTTT. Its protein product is CSASLAGSGELFF.

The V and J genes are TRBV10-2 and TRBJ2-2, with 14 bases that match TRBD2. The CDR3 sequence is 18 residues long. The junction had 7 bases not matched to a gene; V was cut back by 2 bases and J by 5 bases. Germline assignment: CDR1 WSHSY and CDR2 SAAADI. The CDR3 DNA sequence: TGCGCCAGCAGTGAGCCGACTAGCGGGGGGGTGAGAACCGGGGAGCTGTTTTTT. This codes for CASSEPTSGGVRTGELFF.

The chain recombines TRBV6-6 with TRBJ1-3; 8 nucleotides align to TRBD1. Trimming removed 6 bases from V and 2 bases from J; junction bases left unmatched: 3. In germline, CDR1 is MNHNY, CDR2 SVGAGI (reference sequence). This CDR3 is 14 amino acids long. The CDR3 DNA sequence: TGTGCCAGCAGCCCAGGGGGCACTGGAAACACCATATATTTT. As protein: CASSPGGTGNTIYF.

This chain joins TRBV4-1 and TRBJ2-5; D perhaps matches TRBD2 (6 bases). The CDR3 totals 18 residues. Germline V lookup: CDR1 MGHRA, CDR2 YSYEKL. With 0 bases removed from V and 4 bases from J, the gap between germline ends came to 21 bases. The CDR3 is CASSQEIRRGITRETQYF. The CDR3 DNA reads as TGCGCCAGCAGCCAAGAGATAAGGAGGGGCATCACCCGAGAGACCCAGTACTTC.

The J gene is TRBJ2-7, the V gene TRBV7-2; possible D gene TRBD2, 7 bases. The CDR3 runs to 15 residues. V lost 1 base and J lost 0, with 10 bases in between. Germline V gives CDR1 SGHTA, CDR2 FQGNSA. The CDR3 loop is CASSLGGGSSYEQYF. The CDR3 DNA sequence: TGTGCCAGCAGCTTAGGCGGGGGCAGCTCCTACGAGCAGTACTTC.

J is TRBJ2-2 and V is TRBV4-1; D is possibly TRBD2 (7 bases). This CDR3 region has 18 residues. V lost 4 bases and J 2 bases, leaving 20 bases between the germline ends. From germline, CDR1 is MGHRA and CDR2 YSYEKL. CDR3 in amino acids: CASSLRTTGRGNTGELFF. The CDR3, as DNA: TGCGCCAGCAGCCTCAGAACCACAGGGAGGGGAAACACCGGGGAGCTGTTTTTT.

CDR3 bases: TGTGCCAGCAGCCCGGGACTTGGCACAGATACGCAGTATTTT. It yields the protein CASSPGLGTDTQYF. The chain couples TRBV5-4 to TRBJ2-3; possible D gene TRBD2, 6 bases. Germline loops: CDR1 SGHNT, CDR2 YYREEE (reference sequence). V was pared by 4 bases and J by 1 base, with 10 bases between. The CDR3 runs 14 residues.

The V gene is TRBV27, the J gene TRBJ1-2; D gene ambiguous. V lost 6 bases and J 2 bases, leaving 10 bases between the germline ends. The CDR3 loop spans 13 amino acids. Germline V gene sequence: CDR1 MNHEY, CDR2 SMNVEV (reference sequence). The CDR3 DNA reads TGTGCCAGCAGCCCAGGCTACAACTATGGCTACACCTTC. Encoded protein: CASSPGYNYGYTF.

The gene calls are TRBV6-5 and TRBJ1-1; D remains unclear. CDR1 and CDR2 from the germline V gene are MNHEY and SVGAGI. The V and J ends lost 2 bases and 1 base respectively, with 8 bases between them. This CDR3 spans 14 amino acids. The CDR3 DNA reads TGTGCCAGCAGTTACGTGTCCGGGAACACTGAAGCTTTCTTT. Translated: CASSYVSGNTEAFF.

This CDR3 reads CASSFLEASGYTF. The CDR3 bases are TGCGCCAGCAGCTTCCTCGAGGCGAGTGGCTACACCTTC. This chain uses TRBV5-1 with TRBJ1-2; unclear D gene. Germline V lookup: CDR1 SGHRS, CDR2 YFSETQ. The ends were cut back, 2 bases at V and 7 bases at J, with 12 bases in the middle. This CDR3 has 13 amino acids.

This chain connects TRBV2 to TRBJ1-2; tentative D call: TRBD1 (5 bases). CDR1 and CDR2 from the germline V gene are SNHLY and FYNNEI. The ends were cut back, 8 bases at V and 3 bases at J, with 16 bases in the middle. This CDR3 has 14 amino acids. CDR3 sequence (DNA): TGTGCCAGCTCCGCCCGCCAGGGCCACTATGGCTACACCTTC. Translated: CASSARQGHYGYTF.

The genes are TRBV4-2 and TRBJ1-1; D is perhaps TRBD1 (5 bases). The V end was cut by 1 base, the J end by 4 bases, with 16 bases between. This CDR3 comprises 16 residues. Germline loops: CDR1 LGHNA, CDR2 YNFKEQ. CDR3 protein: CASSQGVPTVRTEAFF. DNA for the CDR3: TGTGCCAGCAGCCAAGGGGTCCCGACAGTGCGCACTGAAGCTTTCTTT.

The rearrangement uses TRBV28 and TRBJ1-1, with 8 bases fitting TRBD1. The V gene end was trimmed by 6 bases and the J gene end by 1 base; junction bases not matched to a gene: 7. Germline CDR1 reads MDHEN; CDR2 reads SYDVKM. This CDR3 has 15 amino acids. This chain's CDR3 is CASRRPGTGNTEAFF. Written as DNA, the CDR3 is TGTGCCAGCAGACGTCCCGGGACAGGGAACACTGAAGCTTTCTTT.

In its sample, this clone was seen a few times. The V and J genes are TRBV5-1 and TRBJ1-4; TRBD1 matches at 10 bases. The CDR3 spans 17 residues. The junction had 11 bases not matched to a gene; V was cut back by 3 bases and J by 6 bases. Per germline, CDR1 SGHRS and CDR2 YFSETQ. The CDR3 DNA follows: TGCGCCAGCAGCTCGAACCCTCCGGGACAGGGGCATGAAAAACTGTTTTTT. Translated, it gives CASSSNPPGQGHEKLFF.

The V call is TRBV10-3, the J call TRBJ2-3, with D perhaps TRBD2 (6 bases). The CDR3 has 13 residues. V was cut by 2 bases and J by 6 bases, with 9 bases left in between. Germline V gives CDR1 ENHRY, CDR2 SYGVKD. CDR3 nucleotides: TGTGCCATCAGTGAGAGTCTAGCGGATACGCAGTATTTT. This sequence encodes CAISESLADTQYF.

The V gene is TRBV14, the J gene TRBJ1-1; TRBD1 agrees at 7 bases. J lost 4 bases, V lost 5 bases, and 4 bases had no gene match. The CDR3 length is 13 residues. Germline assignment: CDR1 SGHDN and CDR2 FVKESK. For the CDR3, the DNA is TGTGCCAGCAGCAACTCAGGGGGCACTGAAGCTTTCTTT. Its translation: CASSNSGGTEAFF.